This TCR beta chain was profiled in a study of T-cell memory formation after mild COVID-19. Germline V lookup: CDR1 MNHNY, CDR2 SVGAGI (reference sequence). CDR3 length equals 15 residues. V dropped 6 bases and J dropped 5; count of bases not matched to a gene: 9. This clonotype occurred a few times. What it recognizes is unknown. MiXCR, run by TCRdb on the 5' RACE reads, gives a single entry per CDR3 protein. This table holds 140,000 to 150,000 distinct CDR3 sequences, about 25% found once. Study results and limitations: For second-wave clones that peaked at day 37, SARS-CoV-2 specificity went unverified.

The V gene is TRBV6-6, the J gene TRBJ2-3; 9 positions match TRBD2. The sequenced material came from PBMCs or a T cell subset sorted from them (not recorded which). The sequence derives from an adult woman who had mild COVID-19 (a few samples of this study predate the infection). Cell type and time point are not known. The CDR3 region is CASSRGTSSKDTQYF. DNA for the CDR3: TGTGCCAGCAGCCGCGGGACTAGCAGTAAAGATACGCAGTATTTT.